The rows below give T cell receptor beta chains drawn from one sample of a study of Graves' ophthalmopathy and Graves' hyperthyroidism. TCRdb used MiXCR to reprocess the multiplex PCR reads, holding one entry per CDR3 protein. The sample lists around 600,000 distinct CDR3 sequences; approximately 39% were seen once. Sequencing used peripheral blood. Receptors were obtained from an adult man with Graves' ophthalmopathy. CDR3s include the opening cysteine and the closing phenylalanine or tryptophan. Clone size is stated in some rows and not others, as once, few, many or a class when expanded.

CDR3aa: CASSLEGGTGKNTEAFF
abundance: -
j_gene: TRBJ1-1
v_gene: TRBV7-2

CDR3aa: CASSWGGDQPQHF
abundance: -
j_gene: TRBJ1-5
v_gene: TRBV12-3/TRBV12-4

CDR3aa: CAISESLAGAADTEAFF
abundance: -
j_gene: TRBJ1-1
v_gene: TRBV10-3

CDR3aa: CASRDGDSPLHF
abundance: few
j_gene: TRBJ1-6
v_gene: TRBV6-6

CDR3aa: CAISESTGTKATEAFF
abundance: -
j_gene: TRBJ1-1
v_gene: TRBV10-3

CDR3aa: CASSDPGEPGANVLTF
abundance: once
j_gene: TRBJ2-6
v_gene: TRBV10-3

CDR3aa: CASSPPHRSGYTF
abundance: many
j_gene: TRBJ1-2
v_gene: TRBV6-5

CDR3aa: CASSHRDPSGANVLTF
abundance: -
j_gene: TRBJ2-6
v_gene: TRBV24-1

CDR3aa: CATSDFASGSGETQYF
abundance: -
j_gene: TRBJ2-5
v_gene: TRBV24-1

CDR3aa: CASSLVSETQYF
abundance: many
j_gene: TRBJ2-5
v_gene: TRBV5-5

CDR3aa: CASRAGTGNWGEQYF
abundance: -
j_gene: TRBJ2-7
v_gene: TRBV7-3

CDR3aa: CASRDQYMNTEAFF
abundance: many
j_gene: TRBJ1-1
v_gene: TRBV2

CDR3aa: CASSWGQGEKLFF
abundance: few
j_gene: TRBJ1-4
v_gene: TRBV6-5

CDR3aa: CASSEWTGLGGTEAFF
abundance: few
j_gene: TRBJ1-1
v_gene: TRBV10-3

CDR3aa: CATSDLSDEQFF
abundance: -
j_gene: TRBJ2-1
v_gene: TRBV24-1

CDR3aa: CASSEGAGGREKGNLYEQYF
abundance: few
j_gene: TRBJ2-7
v_gene: TRBV6-1

CDR3aa: CASSKQGLSGANVLTF
abundance: -
j_gene: TRBJ2-6
v_gene: TRBV19

CDR3aa: CASSYTGTRGAGNTIYF
abundance: many
j_gene: TRBJ1-3
v_gene: TRBV7-2

CDR3aa: CSLLTQETQYF
abundance: -
j_gene: TRBJ2-5
v_gene: TRBV29-1

CDR3aa: CASSELQSYQPQHF
abundance: many
j_gene: TRBJ1-5
v_gene: TRBV6-1

CDR3aa: CASSPNEGASNQPQHF
abundance: -
j_gene: TRBJ1-5
v_gene: TRBV25-1

CDR3aa: CASNPSGGPSYEQYF
abundance: few
j_gene: TRBJ2-7
v_gene: TRBV2

CDR3aa: CASSTGQKYTF
abundance: few
j_gene: TRBJ1-2
v_gene: TRBV10-2

CDR3aa: CASTPRREGWTGELFF
abundance: many
j_gene: TRBJ2-2
v_gene: TRBV25-1

CDR3aa: CSVAGGSYNEQFF
abundance: -
j_gene: TRBJ2-1
v_gene: TRBV29-1

CDR3aa: CASSADSKETQYF
abundance: many
j_gene: TRBJ2-5
v_gene: TRBV2

CDR3aa: CASGGLGARETQYF
abundance: -
j_gene: TRBJ2-5
v_gene: TRBV6-5

CDR3aa: CASSYSLSEQYF
abundance: -
j_gene: TRBJ2-7
v_gene: TRBV6-1

CDR3aa: CSVAGMMNTEAFF
abundance: many
j_gene: TRBJ1-1
v_gene: TRBV29-1

CDR3aa: CATGARDEVEQYF
abundance: many
j_gene: TRBJ2-7
v_gene: TRBV24-1

CDR3aa: CASTPGPLSGYTF
abundance: many
j_gene: TRBJ1-2
v_gene: TRBV10-2

CDR3aa: CASSQKVYPGGYTF
abundance: -
j_gene: TRBJ1-2
v_gene: TRBV7-2

CDR3aa: CASSLSRGSSPEQYF
abundance: few
j_gene: TRBJ2-7
v_gene: TRBV24-1

CDR3aa: CASGLLRDNQPQHF
abundance: -
j_gene: TRBJ1-5
v_gene: TRBV12-3/TRBV12-4

CDR3aa: CASSNPIGDEAFF
abundance: many
j_gene: TRBJ1-1
v_gene: TRBV2

CDR3aa: CSASLGTGVYEQYF
abundance: -
j_gene: TRBJ2-7
v_gene: TRBV20-1

CDR3aa: CASTAGAFSYEQYF
abundance: few
j_gene: TRBJ2-7
v_gene: TRBV6-6

CDR3aa: CASSLDTASYGYTF
abundance: few
j_gene: TRBJ1-2
v_gene: TRBV5-4

CDR3aa: CASSEFSGTGRTFF
abundance: -
j_gene: TRBJ1-1
v_gene: TRBV25-1

CDR3aa: CASSSSGTVGDEQYF
abundance: -
j_gene: TRBJ2-7
v_gene: TRBV12-3/TRBV12-4

CDR3aa: CASNRQGDSNQPQHF
abundance: -
j_gene: TRBJ1-5
v_gene: TRBV6-1

CDR3aa: CSASSVRKGRASHNSPLHF
abundance: -
j_gene: TRBJ1-6
v_gene: TRBV20-1